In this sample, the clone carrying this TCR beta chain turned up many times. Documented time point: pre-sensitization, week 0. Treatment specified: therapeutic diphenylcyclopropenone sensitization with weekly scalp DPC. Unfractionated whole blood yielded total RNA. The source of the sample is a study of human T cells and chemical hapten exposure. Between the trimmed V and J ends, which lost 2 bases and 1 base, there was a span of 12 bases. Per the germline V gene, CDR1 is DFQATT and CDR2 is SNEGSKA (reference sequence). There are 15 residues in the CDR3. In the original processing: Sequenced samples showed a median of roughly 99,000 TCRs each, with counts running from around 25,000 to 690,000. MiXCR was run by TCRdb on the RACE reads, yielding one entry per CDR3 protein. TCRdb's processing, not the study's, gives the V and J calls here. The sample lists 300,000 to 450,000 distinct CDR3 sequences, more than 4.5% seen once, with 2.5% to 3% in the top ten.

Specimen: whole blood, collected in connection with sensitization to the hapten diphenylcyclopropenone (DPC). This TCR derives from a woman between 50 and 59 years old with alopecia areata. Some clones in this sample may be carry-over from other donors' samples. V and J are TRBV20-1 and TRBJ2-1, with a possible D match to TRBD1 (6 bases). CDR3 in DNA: TGCAGTGCTAGACCAGGACAGCTTTCCTACAATGAGCAGTTCTTC. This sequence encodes CSARPGQLSYNEQFF.